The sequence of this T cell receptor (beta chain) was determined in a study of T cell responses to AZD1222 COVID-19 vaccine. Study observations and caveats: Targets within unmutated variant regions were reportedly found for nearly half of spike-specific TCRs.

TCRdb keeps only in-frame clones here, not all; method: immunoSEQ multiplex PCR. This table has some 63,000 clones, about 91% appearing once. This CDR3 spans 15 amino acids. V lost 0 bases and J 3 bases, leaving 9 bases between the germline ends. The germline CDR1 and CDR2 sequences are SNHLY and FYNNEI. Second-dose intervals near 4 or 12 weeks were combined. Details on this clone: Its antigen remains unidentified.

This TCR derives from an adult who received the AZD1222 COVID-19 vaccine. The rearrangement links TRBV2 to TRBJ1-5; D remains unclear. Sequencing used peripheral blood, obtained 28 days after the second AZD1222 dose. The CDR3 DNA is TGTGCCAGCAGTGAAGCGGCGTTTACCAATCAGCCCCAGCATTTT. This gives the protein CASSEAAFTNQPQHF.